The rows below give T cell receptor beta chains drawn from one sample of a study of tumor-infiltrating T cells and Merkel cell polyomavirus. Data came from immunoSEQ multiplex PCR; TCRdb stores just in-frame clones and leaves some out. The sample has some 25,000 clones, roughly 87% seen once. Sequencing was performed on lymph node tissue. The receptors come from a man aged 50 to 59 with Merkel cell carcinoma. CDR3s include the opening cysteine and the closing phenylalanine or tryptophan. The D gene is left open where the match is weak. Size is omitted from some rows. Given values are once, few, many or a class for expanded clones.

>TRBJ1-2|14|TRBV7-3|once|.
TGTGCCAGCAGCTTATTTCCAGGCTTCTATGGCTACACCTTC
CASSLFPGFYGYTF
>TRBJ1-1|14|TRBV7-2|.|.
TGTGCCAGCAGCTTGACAGGAGCGAACACTGAAGCTTTCTTT
CASSLTGANTEAFF
>TRBJ1-6|14|TRBV11-1|.|.
TGTGCCAGCAGCGCGGCGGGGGGTAATTCACCCCTCCACTTT
CASSAAGGNSPLHF
>TRBJ2-5|16|TRBV6-6|.|TRBD1
TGTGCCAGCAGTTACCCGGCAAGGACAGGGCCCAGAGAGCAGTACTTC
CASSYPARTGPREQYF
>TRBJ2-3|17|TRBV10-3|.|.
TGTGCCATCAGTGTTCTTGCAACCGCGACTAGCACAGATACGCAGTATTTT
CAISVLATATSTDTQYF
>TRBJ1-2|14|TRBV27|once|TRBD1
TGTGCCAGCAGTAGCCGGGACAGGGAGCGTGGCTACACCTTC
CASSSRDRERGYTF
>TRBJ2-7|14|TRBV6-1|.|.
TGTGCCAGCAGTGATCCGGGACGGGGGTTTGAGCAGTACTTC
CASSDPGRGFEQYF
>TRBJ1-1|15|TRBV7-2|.|TRBD1
TGTGCCAGCAGCTCCCAAGGACAGGGAAGAACTGAAGCTTTCTTT
CASSSQGQGRTEAFF
>TRBJ1-1|14|TRBV18|.|.
TGTGCCAGCTCACCAGACATGCTCAACACTGAAGCTTTCTTT
CASSPDMLNTEAFF
>TRBJ1-2|13|TRBV27|.|TRBD1
TGTGCCAGCAGACTCGGACAGGGGTCTGGCTACACCTTC
CASRLGQGSGYTF
>TRBJ2-7|16|TRBV4-2|.|TRBD2
TGTGCCAGCAGCCAAGGGGGGGGGACTAACAACTACGAGCAGTACTTC
CASSQGGGTNNYEQYF
>TRBJ1-2|15|TRBV2|.|TRBD1
TGTGCCAGCAGTGAATCCGGGACAGGGCCCTATGGCTACACCTTC
CASSESGTGPYGYTF
>TRBJ2-3|15|TRBV10-3|.|TRBD2
TGTGCCATCACTACTAGCGGGGGGGCCGGAGATACGCAGTATTTT
CAITTSGGAGDTQYF
>TRBJ2-7|15|TRBV6-1|.|TRBD2
TGTGCCAGCGCCGCGGCTAGCGGGAGCCTCTCCGAGCAGTACTTC
CASAAASGSLSEQYF
>TRBJ1-4|10|TRBV30|.|.
TGTGCGTGCGGGGGAGAAAAACTGTTTTTT
CACGGEKLFF
>TRBJ1-2|12|TRBV7-2|.|.
TGTGCCAGCAGCTTTGGGGGCTACGGCTACACCTTC
CASSFGGYGYTF
>TRBJ2-7|14|TRBV28|.|TRBD1
TGTGCCAGCAGTTTATTGGCAGGGGGCCACGAGCAGTACTTC
CASSLLAGGHEQYF
>TRBJ1-1|19|TRBV21-1|.|.
TGTGCCAACGACCCGAAAAGGATAGGGGGCGAACTTAATTTCACTGAAGCTTTCTTT
CANDPKRIGGELNFTEAFF
>TRBJ2-7|12|TRBV30|.|TRBD2
TGTGCCTGGAGTGTACTGGGAGGGACTGCACTATTC
CAWSVLGGTALF
>TRBJ2-1|13|TRBV18|.|.
TGTGCCAGCTCACCTTCCCGGGACAATGAGCAGTTCTTC
CASSPSRDNEQFF
>TRBJ1-4|15|TRBV2|.|.
TGTGCCAGCAGACGAGGGGGGGCAACTAATGAAAAACTGTTTTTT
CASRRGGATNEKLFF
>TRBJ2-7|12|TRBV12-5|.|.
TGTGCTAGTGGTTTGAGTCCCCACGGGCAGTACTTC
CASGLSPHGQYF
>TRBJ2-7|16|TRBV18|.|TRBD2
TGTGCCAGCTCACCCCCGGGACTAGCGGGAGTATACGAGCAGTACTTC
CASSPPGLAGVYEQYF
>TRBJ2-2|17|TRBV9|.|TRBD2
TGTGCCAGCAGCGGGGGACTAGCGGGGGGGCCCACCGGGGAGCTGTTTTTT
CASSGGLAGGPTGELFF
>TRBJ2-7|14|TRBV28|.|.
TGTGCCAGCAGTATGACCGGGCGAACCACCGGGAAGTACTTC
CASSMTGRTTGKYF
>TRBJ2-7|12|TRBV29-1|.|.
TGCAGCGTTGGGGGGGAAGGCTACGAGCAGTACTTC
CSVGGEGYEQYF
>TRBJ2-7|15|TRBV19|.|TRBD1
TGTGCCAGTAGTATTGCAGGGACAGGGATCGACGAGCAGTACTTC
CASSIAGTGIDEQYF
>TRBJ1-5|15|TRBV6-1|few|TRBD1
TGTGCCAGCAGTCCCGGACAGGGCCTCAATCAGCCCCAGCATTTT
CASSPGQGLNQPQHF
>TRBJ1-3|14|TRBV6-5|.|.
TGTGCCAGCAGAGGGCAGGGCTCTGGAAACACCATATATTTT
CASRGQGSGNTIYF
>TRBJ2-3|15|TRBV7-8|.|TRBD1
TGTGCCAGCAGCCCTCGACAGGGGGTAACAGATACGCAGTATTTT
CASSPRQGVTDTQYF
>TRBJ1-1|13|TRBV6-1|.|.
TGTGCCAGCAGATTTGGGGCGAACACTGAAGCTTTCTTT
CASRFGANTEAFF
>TRBJ1-3|14|TRBV29-1|.|.
TGCAGCGTTTCGCTGACACCAGGAGGAAACACCATATATTTT
CSVSLTPGGNTIYF
>TRBJ1-2|13|TRBV9|.|TRBD1
TGTGCCAGCAGCGAGACAGGGTTGGGTGGCTACACCTTC
CASSETGLGGYTF
>TRBJ1-5|16|TRBV4-1|.|.
TGCGCCAGCAGCCAAGATGAGGCTTCTAGCAATCAGCCCCAGCATTTT
CASSQDEASSNQPQHF
>TRBJ2-1|15|TRBV28|.|.
TGTGCCAGCAGACCCACTAGTAGCTCCTACAATGAGCAGTTCTTC
CASRPTSSSYNEQFF
>TRBJ2-4|20|TRBV14|few|TRBD2
TGTGCCAGCAGCCAAGATTTTGGTTTGGCTAGCGGGTTCCGGGGAAACATTCAGTACTTC
CASSQDFGLASGFRGNIQYF
>TRBJ1-5|13|TRBV30|few|TRBD1
TGTGCCTGGAGTGGACAGGGAAATCAGCCCCAGCATTTT
CAWSGQGNQPQHF
>TRBJ2-7|15|TRBV10-1|.|TRBD2
TGCGCCAGCAGTGAGGAAATAGCGGGAGAGGGGGAGCAGTACTTC
CASSEEIAGEGEQYF
>TRBJ1-1|14|TRBV5-1|.|TRBD1
TGCGCCAGCAGCCTCAGGGGGCAGAGCACTGAAGCTTTCTTT
CASSLRGQSTEAFF
>TRBJ1-2|14|TRBV7-2|.|.
TGTGCCAGCAGCTTAGCTCGGGGGGGGGATGGCTACACCTTC
CASSLARGGDGYTF
>TRBJ2-3|15|TRBV2|.|TRBD2
TGTGCCAGAAACGTGCGGGGAGGGGTGACAGATACGCAGTATTTT
CARNVRGGVTDTQYF
>TRBJ2-7|14|TRBV11-3|.|.
TGTGCCAGCAGCCTCTCCCCGGAGACGGGCGAGCAGTACTTC
CASSLSPETGEQYF
>TRBJ1-1|14|TRBV5-6|.|.
TGTGCCAGCAGCTTGGACATTTGGAACACTGAAGCTTTCTTT
CASSLDIWNTEAFF
>TRBJ1-5|12|TRBV30|.|.
TGTGCCTGGAGTGCCGGAGGTCAGCCCCAGCATTTT
CAWSAGGQPQHF
>TRBJ2-6|16|TRBV5-4|.|.
TGTGCCAGCAGCCCGGTCGGGGTCTCTGGGGCCAACGTCCTGACTTTC
CASSPVGVSGANVLTF
>TRBJ1-2|13|TRBV5-1|.|.
TGCGCCAGCAGCTTATCAGGATTGAGTGGCTACACCTTC
CASSLSGLSGYTF